This TCR beta chain appears in the sequencing data of a study of cytomegalovirus exposure and HLA in healthy donors. PCR amplification relied on 60 Vbeta primers (plus 13 Jbeta primers). Method: immunoSEQ multiplex PCR; TCRdb's copy keeps in-frame clones and lacks some. The sample yields around 200,000 clones, 77% seen once. This clone was picked up a small number of times. The germline V and J ends were trimmed by 6 bases and 6 bases, with 12 bases remaining between them. This CDR3 region has 13 residues. Germline loops: CDR1 MNHEY, CDR2 SMNVEV (reference sequence). The TCR originated in a woman aged 55-70 years in good health and CMV-seropositive. The rearrangement uses TRBV27 and TRBJ1-5; D is uncertain. The sample comprised PBMCs. The CDR3 reads CASSHQGGQPQHF. As DNA, the CDR3 is TGTGCCAGCAGCCACCAAGGCGGTCAGCCCCAGCATTTT.